The rows below give T cell receptor beta chains drawn from one sample of a study of T cell changes during pregnancy in multiple sclerosis. Assay: immunoSEQ multiplex PCR; the TCRdb copy retains only in-frame clones and omits some. This sample yields roughly 45,000 clones, of which 88% are seen a single time; approximately 1% belongs to the top ten. This specimen consisted of CD4+ T cells from peripheral blood mononuclear cells, obtained in the second trimester of pregnancy. These receptors were collected from a female donor with multiple sclerosis, enrolled in a pregnancy study. Each CDR3 is given without its conserved first and last residue.

>TRBJ1-5|TRBV28
ASSSYGTGVHSNQPQH
>TRBJ1-5|TRBV6-5
ASSVQGRSNQPQH
>TRBJ2-3|TRBV10-3
ATLGGTGDLISTDTQY
>TRBJ2-5|TRBV30
AGREGATQY
>TRBJ2-2|TRBV10-3
AISEGSGRTGELF
>TRBJ2-2|TRBV11-2
ASSLAGVGTGELF
>TRBJ2-7|TRBV14
ASSHGYEQY
>TRBJ2-1|TRBV6-5
ASSLHSGLYNEQF
>TRBJ2-5|TRBV2
ASSANPGQGQETQY
>TRBJ1-2|TRBV30
AFDRGYGYT
>TRBJ1-1|TRBV6-5
ASSLALSVNTEAF
>TRBJ1-1|TRBV19
ASSIMGSPNTEAF
>TRBJ2-2|TRBV9
ASSVSGPTGELF
>TRBJ1-5|TRBV7-2
ASSLIGRVGNQPQH
>TRBJ2-3|TRBV6-6
ASSWSPSDTQY
>TRBJ1-1|TRBV21-1
ASSTWTGPEAF
>TRBJ1-5|TRBV29-1
SVGQGGDQPQH
>TRBJ1-3|TRBV27
ASSSDRGNTIY
>TRBJ2-7|TRBV5-1
ASSPGGEGRQY
>TRBJ2-1|TRBV5-1
ASSLGTGANEQF
>TRBJ1-1|TRBV27
ASSWTGGRTEAF
>TRBJ2-3|TRBV9
ASSGLAGLDTDTQY
>TRBJ2-4|TRBV9
ASSVGLGLAGGRAKNIQY
>TRBJ2-7|TRBV6-5
ASSQNPGQGDL
>TRBJ2-5|TRBV5-1
ASQGQETQY
>TRBJ2-7|TRBV21-1
ASSKGYWGREGTYEQY
>TRBJ2-2|TRBV2
ASSPIGELF
>TRBJ2-5|TRBV5-1
ASSSTSTGKETQY
>TRBJ1-2|TRBV4-3
ASSQTRDSGGYT
>.|TRBV4-2
ASSQDSLAGGDEQY
>TRBJ2-5|TRBV4-2
ASSQGAGQGAETQY
>TRBJ1-2|TRBV6-7
ASSSGTVYYGYT
>TRBJ1-5|TRBV5-1
ASSLEPGQVYQPQH
>TRBJ2-1|TRBV5-1
ASSFNGEVEQF
>TRBJ2-1|TRBV6-5
ASTELASNEQF
>TRBJ1-1|TRBV18
ASSPSATEAF
>TRBJ1-1|TRBV6-6
ASTPRTEAF
>TRBJ1-2|TRBV4-1
ASAHKQGWQGASSDGYT
>TRBJ2-1|TRBV18
ASSLDSTKGNEQF
>TRBJ2-1|TRBV27
ASSFYGVGGGNEQF
>TRBJ2-1|TRBV5-4
ASSRPDRGSYNEQF
>TRBJ2-7|TRBV4-1
ASSQGSLGQIYEQY
>TRBJ2-5|TRBV9
ASSVGPAGTQETQY
>TRBJ2-7|TRBV2
ASSDNGIHEQY
>TRBJ1-5|TRBV7-2
ASSLDRNSNQPQH
>TRBJ1-1|TRBV28
ASSLWAEGNTEAF
>TRBJ2-3|TRBV5-6
ASSRGLDTQY